The T cell receptor beta chain described here comes from a study of T cell responses to AZD1222 COVID-19 vaccine. Study-level findings and limits: Repertoires were collected only later (after the peak T cell response had occurred). Spike-spanning, vaccine-associated CD4 TCRs were dominant at 160-218 and 743-854. In a largely white British group with more females than males, clonal diversity was possibly underestimated.

Using immunoSEQ multiplex PCR, the repertoire was profiled, and TCRdb retains in-frame clones only, with some absent. The sample has about 140,000 clones, just under 95% seen once. As concerns this clone: Its antigen is still unknown.

The sample consisted of peripheral blood, taken 28 days after the second AZD1222 dose. This TCR was recovered from an adult who received the AZD1222 COVID-19 vaccine.

CDR3 in amino acids: CASSSRTDTLEQYF. The DNA for the CDR3 is TGTGCCAGCAGCTCCCGCACCGATACACTGGAGCAGTACTTC. The chain recombines TRBV9 with TRBJ2-7; D call uncertain. CDR3 length: 14 residues. With 4 bases removed from V and 7 bases from J, the gap between germline ends came to 18 bases. Per the germline V gene, CDR1 is SGDLS and CDR2 is YYNGEE. The variable domain in full, completed from reference TRBV9 and TRBJ2-7, reads DSGVTQTPKHLITATGQRVTLRCSPRSGDLSVYWYQQSLDQGLQFLIQYYNGEERAKGNILERFSAQQFPDLHSELNLSSLELGDSALYFCASSSRTDTLEQYFGPGTRLTVT.